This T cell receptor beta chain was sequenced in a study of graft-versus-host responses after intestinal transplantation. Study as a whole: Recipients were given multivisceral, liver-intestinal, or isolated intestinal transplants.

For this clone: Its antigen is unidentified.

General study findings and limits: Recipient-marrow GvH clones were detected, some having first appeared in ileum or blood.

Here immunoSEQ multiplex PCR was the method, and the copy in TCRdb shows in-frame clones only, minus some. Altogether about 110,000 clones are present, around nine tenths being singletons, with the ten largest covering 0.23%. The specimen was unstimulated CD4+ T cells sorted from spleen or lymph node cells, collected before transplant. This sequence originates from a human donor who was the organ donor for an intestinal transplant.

The CDR3 reads CASSIQGLRNQPQHF. The CDR3 DNA reads as TGTGCCAGTAGTATACAGGGGCTAAGGAATCAGCCCCAGCATTTT. The chain carries TRBV19 and TRBJ1-5, with D perhaps matching TRBD1 (6 bases). The CDR3 covers 15 residues. The germline CDR1 and CDR2 sequences are LNHDA and SQIVND (reference sequence). Trimming stripped 2 bases from V and 4 bases from J, with 12 bases between. The complete variable domain, with remaining parts taken from reference TRBV19 and TRBJ1-5, reads DGGITQSPKYLFRKEGQNVTLSCEQNLNHDAMYWYRQDPGQGLRLIYYSQIVNDFQKGDIAEGYSVSREKKESFPLTVTSAQKNPTAFYLCASSIQGLRNQPQHFGDGTRLSIL.